The 24 T cell receptor beta chains presented below share a single source sample, sequenced in a study of shared clonotypes between healthy human individuals. Profiled with immunoSEQ multiplex PCR; TCRdb holds only in-frame clones, not every one. Among 550,000 to 750,000 clones, roughly nine tenths were seen once, and the ten largest hold more than 20%. Terminally differentiated effector memory CD45RA+ cells were excluded from the naive CD8 cells, which were CD45RO-negative and positively selected for CCR7. Source material: naive CD8+ T cells sorted from blood. The receptors stem from a man in his thirties or forties in good health.

The chain employs TRBV7-6 and TRBJ2-7; D is uncertain. Germline assignment: CDR1 SGHVS and CDR2 FNYEAQ. The CDR3 runs to 16 residues. Deletions cut 4 bases from V and 2 bases from J, with 18 bases between. CDR3 DNA: TGTGCCAGCAGCTCTGTATCAAATATCGCCGCCTACGAGCAGTACTTC. Amino acid sequence: CASSSVSNIAAYEQYF.

The chain couples TRBV5-1 to TRBJ1-4; the D is unclear. With 3 bases removed from V and 7 bases from J, the gap between germline ends came to 16 bases. Looked up from germline, CDR1 is SGHRS and CDR2 is YFSETQ. The CDR3 contains 15 residues. The CDR3 loop is CASSSGRIRVEKLFF. For the CDR3, the DNA is TGCGCCAGCAGCTCGGGGAGGATTCGGGTTGAAAAACTGTTTTTT.

The V and J genes are TRBV9 and TRBJ1-1; TRBD1 might be the D (6 bases). Germline V lookup: CDR1 SGDLS, CDR2 YYNGEE. CDR3 length: 13 amino acids. Deletions cut 4 bases from V and 4 bases from J, with 11 bases between. Here the CDR3 reads CASSPRGGTEAFF. The CDR3 DNA reads as TGTGCCAGCAGCCCGAGGGGGGGCACTGAAGCTTTCTTT.

The V gene is TRBV10-3, the J gene TRBJ2-7; D tentatively fits TRBD1 or TRBD2 (6 bases each). CDR1 and CDR2 (germline): ENHRY, SYGVKD. The CDR3 totals 14 residues. Between the trimmed V and J ends, which lost 3 bases and 4 bases, there was a span of 13 bases. The CDR3 DNA follows: TGTGCCATCAGTGACCGCGGAGGGGGGTACGAGCAGTACTTC. Translated: CAISDRGGGYEQYF.

V gene TRBV5-1 combines with J gene TRBJ2-7; D might be TRBD1 or TRBD2, each matching 5 bases. V lost 4 bases, J lost 3 bases, and 17 bases lay in between. This CDR3 contains 15 residues. CDR1 is SGHRS, CDR2 YFSETQ, per germline. The CDR3 DNA reads TGCGCCAGCAGCCCAGAGGGCAGCCAGGGCTACGAGCAGTACTTC. Translated: CASSPEGSQGYEQYF.

The rearrangement uses TRBV13 and TRBJ2-7; D not resolved. Germline CDR1 reads PRHDT; CDR2 reads FYEKMQ (reference sequence). This CDR3 contains 14 residues. Trimming took off 1 base at V and 0 bases at J, with 7 bases between the two ends. CDR3 in DNA: TGTGCCAGCAGCTTAGCCAGGAGCTCCTACGAGCAGTACTTC. Encoded protein: CASSLARSSYEQYF. The variable domain in full, with the rest retrieved from reference TRBV13 and TRBJ2-7, is AAGVIQSPRHLIKEKRETATLKCYPIPRHDTVYWYQQGPGQDPQFLISFYEKMQSDKGSIPDRFSAQQFSDYHSELNMSSLELGDSALYFCASSLARSSYEQYFGPGTRLTVT.

V and J are TRBV14 and TRBJ2-5; 7 bases align to TRBD2. Per germline, CDR1 SGHDN and CDR2 FVKESK. V lost 1 base to trimming and J lost 5 bases; unmatched junction nucleotides: 7. The CDR3 runs to 15 residues. CDR3 residues: CASSQGPGGWETQYF. The CDR3 nucleotides read TGTGCCAGCAGCCAAGGCCCGGGGGGTTGGGAGACCCAGTACTTC.

CDR3 DNA sequence: TGTGCCAGCAGCTTAGGAGAGGGAGGGCCGGGTGAGCAGTACTTC. Translated, it gives CASSLGEGGPGEQYF. V gene TRBV11-2 combines with J gene TRBJ2-7, with TRBD2 matching 7 bases. Losses at the gene ends were 1 base for V and 7 bases for J; bases not matched to a gene: 10. In germline, CDR1 is SGHAT, CDR2 FQNNGV. The CDR3 runs 15 residues.

CDR3 DNA sequence: TGTGCCAGCAGCGAGTATACGAGCTCCTACAATGAGCAGTTCTTC. Translation gives CASSEYTSSYNEQFF. The chain recombines TRBV9 with TRBJ2-1; the D is unclear. Per the germline V gene, CDR1 is SGDLS and CDR2 is YYNGEE. The CDR3 contains 15 residues. The ends were cut back, 3 bases at V and 0 bases at J, with 10 bases in the middle. Supplemented by reference TRBV9 and TRBJ2-1, the full variable domain reads DSGVTQTPKHLITATGQRVTLRCSPRSGDLSVYWYQQSLDQGLQFLIQYYNGEERAKGNILERFSAQQFPDLHSELNLSSLELGDSALYFCASSEYTSSYNEQFFGPGTRLTVL.

The genes are TRBV4-1 and TRBJ2-2; 7 bases agree with TRBD2. The CDR3 is 15 amino acids. The V segment lost 6 bases and the J segment 6 bases; nucleotides outside the gene matches: 10. CDR1 is MGHRA and CDR2 is YSYEKL in the germline V gene. The CDR3 DNA reads as TGCGCCAGCAGTTCTGGGCGGGAGTTCTCCGGGGAGCTGTTTTTT. Translated: CASSSGREFSGELFF.

This chain links TRBV19 with TRBJ2-1; D uncertain. V lost 5 bases and J lost 8, with 13 bases in between. The CDR3 covers 13 residues. Germline assignment: CDR1 LNHDA and CDR2 SQIVND (reference sequence). The CDR3 DNA is TGTGCCAGTAGTGCAACTACCTCCCATGAGCAGTTCTTC. This encodes CASSATTSHEQFF. Using reference TRBV19 and TRBJ2-1 for the parts outside the CDR3, the full variable domain is DGGITQSPKYLFRKEGQNVTLSCEQNLNHDAMYWYRQDPGQGLRLIYYSQIVNDFQKGDIAEGYSVSREKKESFPLTVTSAQKNPTAFYLCASSATTSHEQFFGPGTRLTVL.

With respect to this clone: At the DNA level, this CDR3 is encoded by other sequences in the same sample as well. The chain links TRBV7-3 to TRBJ2-3; no firm D call. Germline V lookup: CDR1 SGHTA, CDR2 FQGTGA. The CDR3 totals 13 residues. V lost 1 base and J 4 bases, leaving 6 bases between the germline ends. CDR3 nucleotides: TGTGCCAGCAGCTTAAGTGGGCCAGATACGCAGTATTTT. Translation gives CASSLSGPDTQYF.

The chain links TRBV5-1 to TRBJ2-1, with 8 bases identical to TRBD2. V shed 0 bases and J 4 bases; nucleotides not matched to a gene: 6. The germline V gene has CDR1 SGHRS and CDR2 YFSETQ. This CDR3 has 16 amino acids. This chain's CDR3 is CASSLEAAGEYNEQFF. The CDR3 DNA reads as TGCGCCAGCAGCTTGGAAGCAGCGGGAGAGTACAATGAGCAGTTCTTC.

The chain joins TRBV4-1 to TRBJ2-1, with 9 bases aligning to TRBD2. The CDR3 runs 15 residues. Germline V gene sequence: CDR1 MGHRA, CDR2 YSYEKL. After removal of 1 base from V and 8 bases from J, the junction contained 6 bases not matched to a gene. The CDR3 loop reads CASSQVTSGLYEQFF. As DNA, the CDR3 is TGCGCCAGCAGCCAAGTCACTAGCGGGTTGTATGAGCAGTTCTTC.

V is TRBV11-2 and J is TRBJ1-1; D is unresolved. Germline V lookup: CDR1 SGHAT, CDR2 FQNNGV. The CDR3 runs 15 residues. The V and J ends lost 1 base and 1 base respectively, with 10 bases between them. The CDR3 DNA follows: TGTGCCAGCAGCTTAGTCGAGTCCCCGAACACTGAAGCTTTCTTT. As protein: CASSLVESPNTEAFF.

V is TRBV7-9 and J is TRBJ2-2; 14 nucleotides match TRBD2. The ends lost 5 bases at V and 6 bases at J; junction bases unmatched: 5. Germline values: CDR1 SEHNR, CDR2 FQNEAQ (reference sequence). This CDR3 spans 16 amino acids. The CDR3 DNA is TGTGCCAGCAGCCCAGGACTAGCGGGAGGTGCCGGGGAGCTGTTTTTT. As protein: CASSPGLAGGAGELFF.

V usage is TRBV15 and J usage is TRBJ2-7, with D possibly being TRBD2 (6 bases). The CDR3 is 15 amino acids. The ends were cut back, 1 base at V and 0 bases at J, with 10 bases in the middle. Looked up from germline, CDR1 is LNHNV and CDR2 is YYDKDF (reference sequence). CDR3 DNA: TGTGCCACCAGCAGAGGCCGGGGGAACTCCTACGAGCAGTACTTC. This sequence encodes CATSRGRGNSYEQYF.

The chain combines TRBV6-5 with TRBJ1-1; TRBD1 might be the D (5 bases). CDR1 and CDR2 (germline): MNHEY, SVGAGI. Trimming cost V 8 bases and J 5 bases, with 15 bases left between them. This CDR3 is built from 13 residues. Here the CDR3 reads CASAMSRVTEAFF. Here the CDR3 DNA reads TGTGCCAGCGCTATGTCCAGGGTGACTGAAGCTTTCTTT.

The genes are TRBV18 and TRBJ2-3; 9 bases map to TRBD2. The length of the CDR3 is 19 residues. Germline CDR1 KGHSH, CDR2 LQKENI. V was clipped by 3 bases and J by 0 bases; unmatched bases: 13. The CDR3 DNA is TGTGCCAGCTCACCTTTTCTAGCGGGGAGTTCGCACAGCACAGATACGCAGTATTTT. It translates to CASSPFLAGSSHSTDTQYF.

This clone came up once. The chain uses TRBV7-9 and TRBJ2-4; perhaps TRBD1 as D (6 bases). This CDR3 is 15 amino acids long. V gave up 1 base and J gave up 2 bases, with 9 bases separating them. Germline CDR1 SEHNR, CDR2 FQNEAQ (reference sequence). The CDR3 DNA follows: TGTGCCAGCAGCTTAGGGGGGCTCTCCAAAAACATTCAGTACTTC. Translated: CASSLGGLSKNIQYF.

This chain links TRBV30 with TRBJ2-7, with D perhaps TRBD2 (7 bases). Trimming stripped 4 bases from V and 4 bases from J, with 14 bases between. The CDR3 extends over 13 amino acids. Per germline, CDR1 GTSNPN and CDR2 SVGIG (reference sequence). CDR3 amino acids: CAWKGGSLYEQYF. CDR3 in DNA: TGTGCCTGGAAGGGGGGGTCTCTGTACGAGCAGTACTTC.

The J gene is TRBJ2-1, the V gene TRBV7-9, with 12 nucleotides matching TRBD2. Germline lookup yields CDR1 SEHNR and CDR2 FQNEAQ (reference sequence). The ends lost 4 bases at V and 4 bases at J; junction bases unmatched: 5. The CDR3 is 16 residues long. The CDR3 region has the DNA TGTGCCAGCAGCTCACGGACTAGCGGGACTTACAATGAGCAGTTCTTC. Translation: CASSSRTSGTYNEQFF.

This rearrangement joins TRBV29-1 to TRBJ2-4, with 11 bases lining up with TRBD1. CDR1 and CDR2 (germline): SQVTM, ANQGSEA. The CDR3 runs to 19 residues. The trim removed 7 bases at V and 0 bases at J, leaving 17 bases unmatched. The CDR3 protein is CSATYMGTGGILAKNIQYF. The CDR3 DNA follows: TGCAGCGCGACGTATATGGGGACAGGGGGGATCCTAGCCAAAAACATTCAGTACTTC.

As for this clone: The same CDR3 arises from other DNA sequences in this sample as well. This chain joins TRBV27 and TRBJ2-7; 11 bases match TRBD2. Germline V lookup: CDR1 MNHEY, CDR2 SMNVEV (reference sequence). V was clipped by 2 bases and J by 3 bases; unmatched bases: 0. The CDR3 consists of 14 residues. The CDR3 sequence is CASSLGLAGYEQYF. The CDR3 DNA is TGTGCCAGCAGTTTAGGACTAGCGGGCTACGAGCAGTACTTC.